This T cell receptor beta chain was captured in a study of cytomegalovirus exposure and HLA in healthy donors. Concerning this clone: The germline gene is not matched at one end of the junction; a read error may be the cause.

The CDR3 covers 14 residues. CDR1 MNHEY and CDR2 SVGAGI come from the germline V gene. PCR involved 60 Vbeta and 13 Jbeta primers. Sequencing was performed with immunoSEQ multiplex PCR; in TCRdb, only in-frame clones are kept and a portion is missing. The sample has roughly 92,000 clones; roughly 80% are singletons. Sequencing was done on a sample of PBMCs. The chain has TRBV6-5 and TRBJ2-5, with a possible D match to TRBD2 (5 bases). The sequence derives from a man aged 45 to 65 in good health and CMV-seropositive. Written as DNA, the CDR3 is TGTGCCAGCGGTTACTCGAGGACTTCAGAGACCCAGTACTTC. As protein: CASGYSRTSETQYF.